This TCR beta chain was documented in a study of T cell clonality in common variable immunodeficiency. This clone was observed many times. The target antigen is unknown. The read is 3 residues too short to cover the CDR3 end, so that end is filled in from the germline J gene. This same CDR3 is encoded by further DNA sequences in the sample. Clones were read by immunoSEQ multiplex PCR, and TCRdb kept only the in-frame ones, dropping some. This sample shows 40,000 to 60,000 clones and no singletons; about 1.8% rests with the ten largest. V was cut by 6 bases and J by 6 bases, with 11 bases left in between. Germline V CDR1 and CDR2: MNHEY, SVGEGT. CDR3 length: 12 residues. Study-level findings and limits: CVID subjects had higher TCRbeta clonality than healthy controls, most marked in about a third. Repertoire-complication correlations in CVID were limited by patient heterogeneity. Fewer TCRbeta clones were shared among CVID subjects than controls.

Sequencing was performed on peripheral blood mononuclear cells. The V gene is TRBV6-2 or TRBV6-3, the J gene TRBJ1-2; perhaps TRBD1 as D (5 bases). This receptor was obtained from a person between 18 and 75 years old in good health. The CDR3 sequence is CASSPQGDGYTF. Incomplete CDR3 DNA: TGTGCCAGCAGCCCCCAAGGGGATGGC.